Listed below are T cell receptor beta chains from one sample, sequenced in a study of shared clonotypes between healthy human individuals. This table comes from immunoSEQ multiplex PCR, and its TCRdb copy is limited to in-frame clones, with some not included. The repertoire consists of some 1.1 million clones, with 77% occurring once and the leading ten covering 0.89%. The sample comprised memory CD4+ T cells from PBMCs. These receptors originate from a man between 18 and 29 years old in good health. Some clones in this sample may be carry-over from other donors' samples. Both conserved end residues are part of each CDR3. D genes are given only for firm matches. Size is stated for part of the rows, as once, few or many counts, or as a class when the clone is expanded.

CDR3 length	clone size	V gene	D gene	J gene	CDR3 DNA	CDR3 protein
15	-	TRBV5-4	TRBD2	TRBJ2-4	TGTGCCAGCAGCCAGAGGACTAGCGGGGTAAACATTCAGTACTTC	CASSQRTSGVNIQYF
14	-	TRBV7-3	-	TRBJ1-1	TGTGCCAGCAGCTTAAGACCCACTTCTTCTGAAGCTTTCTTT	CASSLRPTSSEAFF
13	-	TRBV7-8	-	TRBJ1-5	TGTGCCAGCAGCTTAGATAGGAGACAGCCCCAGCATTTT	CASSLDRRQPQHF
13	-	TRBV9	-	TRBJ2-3	TGTGCCAGCAGTACTGTTAGGACAGATACGCAGTATTTT	CASSTVRTDTQYF
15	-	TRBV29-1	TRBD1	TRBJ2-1	TGCAGCGTTGGAGTTTCAGGGGGCGGCTATAATGAGCAGTTCTTC	CSVGVSGGGYNEQFF
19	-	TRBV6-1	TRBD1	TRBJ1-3	TGTGCCAGCAGTGCTAGACAGGGTACTCTCTCAGGGTCTGGAAACACCATATATTTT	CASSARQGTLSGSGNTIYF
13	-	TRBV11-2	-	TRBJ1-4	TGTGCCAGCAGCTTAGTAACTAATGAAAAACTGTTTTTT	CASSLVTNEKLFF
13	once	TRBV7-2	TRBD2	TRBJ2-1	TGTGCCAGCAGCTTCATAGCGGGAGAGGGACAGTTCTTC	CASSFIAGEGQFF
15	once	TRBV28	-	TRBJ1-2	TGTGCCAGCAGTTCCAGGTCCGGGGTGGACTATGGCTACACCTTC	CASSSRSGVDYGYTF
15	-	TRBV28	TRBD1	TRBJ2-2	TGTGCCAGCAGTTTCTACAGGGGGCAGGTCGGGGAGCTGTTTTTT	CASSFYRGQVGELFF
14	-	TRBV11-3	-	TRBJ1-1	TGTGCCAGCAGCCGCACAGGGTTGAACACTGAAGCTTTCTTT	CASSRTGLNTEAFF
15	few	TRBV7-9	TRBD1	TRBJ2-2	TGTGCCAGCAGCTTAGGCACAGGGGTGGCCGGGGAGCTGTTTTTT	CASSLGTGVAGELFF
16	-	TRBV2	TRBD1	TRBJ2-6	TGTGCCAGCAGTGCGGTAGGGGGCAGTGGGGCCAACGTCCTGACTTTC	CASSAVGGSGANVLTF
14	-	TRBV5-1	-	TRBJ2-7	TGCGCCAGCAGCCCCCGGGACCTTTACGACGAGCAGTACTTC	CASSPRDLYDEQYF
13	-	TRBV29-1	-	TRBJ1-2	TGCAGCGTTCCCCCCAGGGAGGGGGATGGCTACACCTTC	CSVPPREGDGYTF
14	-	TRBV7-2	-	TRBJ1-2	TGTGCCAGCAGCTTCACAGGGTTCGCCTATGGCTACACCTTC	CASSFTGFAYGYTF
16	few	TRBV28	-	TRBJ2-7	TGTGCCAGCAGTCCCGGCGCGGCGGGAAAAACCTACGAGCAGTACTTC	CASSPGAAGKTYEQYF
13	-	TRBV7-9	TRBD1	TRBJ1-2	TGTGCCAGCAGCTTGAACACAGGGGTTGGCTACACCTTC	CASSLNTGVGYTF
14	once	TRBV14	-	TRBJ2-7	TGTGCCAGCAGCCATTCACCGGGGACCTACGAGCAGTACTTC	CASSHSPGTYEQYF
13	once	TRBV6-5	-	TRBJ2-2	TGTGCCAGCAGCCTCAAGAACACCGGGGAGCTGTTTTTT	CASSLKNTGELFF